A selection of T cell receptor beta chains follows, all from one sample in a study of cytomegalovirus exposure and HLA in healthy donors. The table came from immunoSEQ multiplex PCR; TCRdb's copy has only in-frame clones and leaves some out. This sample's clone table lists about 140,000 clones. The specimen sequenced was PBMCs. These TCRs come from a woman younger than 35 in good health and CMV-seronegative. Each CDR3 is given with its conserved first and last residue. The order of the fields is CDR3 DNA, CDR3 protein, D gene, J gene, V gene. D genes are given only for firm matches.

TGTGCCAGTAGTAGGACGGACAGCAACACTGAAGCTTTCTTT,CASSRTDSNTEAFF,.,TRBJ1-1,TRBV19
TGTGCCAGCAGTGGGGGGGTTGACTTCTACAATGAGCAGTTCTTC,CASSGGVDFYNEQFF,.,TRBJ2-1,TRBV6-1
TGTGCCAGCAGCAAAGGCACAGGGGTCTATGGCTACACCTTC,CASSKGTGVYGYTF,.,TRBJ1-2,TRBV21-1
TGTGCCAGTAGGGACCGGGACAGGGGTGGAAAACTGTTTTTT,CASRDRDRGGKLFF,TRBD1,TRBJ1-4,TRBV19
TGTGCCAGCAGTTCCGGGACAGGGCCCCAAGAGACCCAGTACTTC,CASSSGTGPQETQYF,TRBD1,TRBJ2-5,TRBV27
TGTGCCAGCAGCCCAGGACAGGCGTACCAAGAGACCCAGTACTTC,CASSPGQAYQETQYF,TRBD1,TRBJ2-5,TRBV14
TGTGCCCGTAGCCCGGGACAGTCTACCAATGAGCAGTTCTTC,CARSPGQSTNEQFF,TRBD1,TRBJ2-1,TRBV30
TGTGCCAGCAGTCCCACAAGTCCCACAGATACGCAGTATTTT,CASSPTSPTDTQYF,.,TRBJ2-3,TRBV27
TGCGCCAGCAGCCAACTCAGCAGGATCGGGGAGCTGTTTTTT,CASSQLSRIGELFF,.,TRBJ2-2,TRBV4-1
TGTGCCAGCAGCGATCCTGACAGGCCCTATGGCTACACCTTC,CASSDPDRPYGYTF,.,TRBJ1-2,TRBV6-1
TGTGCCAGCAGTGACTCGGTACTAGCAGGAAATGAGCAGTTCTTC,CASSDSVLAGNEQFF,.,TRBJ2-1,TRBV6-4
TGTGCCAGCAGCTCTAGCTGGGGAGGGGGTTACGGCTACACCTTC,CASSSSWGGGYGYTF,.,TRBJ1-2,TRBV7-2
TGTGCCACCAACGAGCGGGAGAACGCCGGGGAGCTGTTTTTT,CATNERENAGELFF,TRBD2,TRBJ2-2,TRBV6-6
TGTGCCAGCAGTTCCGGGGGGACAGGGAACACTGAAGCTTTCTTT,CASSSGGTGNTEAFF,TRBD1,TRBJ1-1,TRBV27
TGTGCCAGCAGTCAGGGGAACACTGAAGCTTTCTTT,CASSQGNTEAFF,.,TRBJ1-1,TRBV6-6
TGTGCCAGTAGCCAGGGACAGGGTACGGAAAAACTGTTTTTT,CASSQGQGTEKLFF,TRBD1,TRBJ1-4,TRBV19
TGCGCCAGCGGTCCCGGACTAGCGGGAGGACTAGATACGCAGTATTTT,CASGPGLAGGLDTQYF,TRBD2,TRBJ2-3,TRBV5-1
TGCGCCAGCAGCCCCGGGGGACAGGGAGCCTACGAGCAGTACTTC,CASSPGGQGAYEQYF,TRBD1,TRBJ2-7,TRBV5-1
TGTGCCAGCAGTCCTGGACAGGGGCGGAATGAGCAGTTCTTC,CASSPGQGRNEQFF,TRBD1,TRBJ2-1,TRBV27
TGTGCCAGCGGCATAACACCCGCCGGGGAGCTGTTTTTT,CASGITPAGELFF,.,TRBJ2-2,TRBV7-9
TGTGCAAGTCGCTTAGGAAGCCCCTCGGGGAGGAGGCAGCCCCAGCATTTT,CASRLGSPSGRRQPQHF,.,TRBJ1-5,TRBV12-2
TGTGCCAGCAGCTTGGATATATTCGATACGCAGTATTTT,CASSLDIFDTQYF,.,TRBJ2-3,TRBV5-4
TGTGCCACCAGTTCCGGGACAGGGGGCTCTGGGGCCAACGTCCTGACTTTC,CATSSGTGGSGANVLTF,TRBD1,TRBJ2-6,TRBV15
TGTGCCAGCAGACGGGAGTATGAGCAGTTCTTC,CASRREYEQFF,.,TRBJ2-1,TRBV5-6
TGCGCCAGCAGCCTAGGACAGGGGGCAACAATTAACTATGGCTACACCTTC,CASSLGQGATINYGYTF,TRBD1,TRBJ1-2,TRBV5-1
TGTGCCAGCAGCGAAGAGGGGGCGGCGGCGTACGAGCAGTACTTC,CASSEEGAAAYEQYF,TRBD1,TRBJ2-7,TRBV7-9
TGTGCCAGCAGCCCATCCGGGACAGGGGGCCTTCAGCCCCAGCATTTT,CASSPSGTGGLQPQHF,TRBD1,TRBJ1-5,TRBV5-5
TGTGCCAGCAGCAATTGGGGGACACTGAACACTGAAGCTTTCTTT,CASSNWGTLNTEAFF,.,TRBJ1-1,TRBV6-1
TGTGCCAGCAGTCCTAAGTACCAAGAGACCCAGTACTTC,CASSPKYQETQYF,.,TRBJ2-5,TRBV27
TGTGCCAGCAGCACTCATACAGGGTCTGGAAACACCATATATTTT,CASSTHTGSGNTIYF,.,TRBJ1-3,TRBV7-2
TGTGCCAGCAGTGAGTCTTTAGGGGAAGGTTCACCCCTCCACTTT,CASSESLGEGSPLHF,.,TRBJ1-6,TRBV6-4
TGTGCCAGCAGCCAAGCCGCAGCGACTAGCGGGAGAAGTGATGAGCAGTTCTTC,CASSQAAATSGRSDEQFF,TRBD2,TRBJ2-1,TRBV4-2
TGTGCCAGCAGTTTTCCTAGGGGGGGAGTGCGAGATACGCAGTATTTT,CASSFPRGGVRDTQYF,.,TRBJ2-3,TRBV7-9
TGTGCCAGTACGTTCTCCGGGACAAGGGCTCCCAACAATCAGCCCCAGCATTTT,CASTFSGTRAPNNQPQHF,.,TRBJ1-5,TRBV19
TGTGCCTGGAGTCGGGTCAGCTACGAGCAGTACTTC,CAWSRVSYEQYF,.,TRBJ2-7,TRBV30
TGTGCCAGCAGTCCGTGGGGACAGGGAAGCGACAATGAGCAGTTCTTC,CASSPWGQGSDNEQFF,TRBD1,TRBJ2-1,TRBV19
TGTGCCAGCAGTTACTCGGAGCAGTCTTATGGCTACACCTTC,CASSYSEQSYGYTF,.,TRBJ1-2,TRBV6-6
TGCGCCAGCAGTAAGGGAGAGAACACTGAAGCTTTCTTT,CASSKGENTEAFF,.,TRBJ1-1,TRBV5-1
TGTGCCAGCACCGGACATTTAAATAATGAAAAACTGTTTTTT,CASTGHLNNEKLFF,.,TRBJ1-4,TRBV28
TGTGCCAGCAGCTTAGGGTCTAGCGGCTACAATGAGCAGTTCTTC,CASSLGSSGYNEQFF,TRBD2,TRBJ2-1,TRBV11-2
TGTGCCAGCAGCAAAACAGGGGATAGCGGCTACACCTTC,CASSKTGDSGYTF,TRBD1,TRBJ1-2,TRBV7-3
TGTGCCAGCACCCAAGCCCGGGGTCCCCGCGGGGAGCTGTTTTTT,CASTQARGPRGELFF,.,TRBJ2-2,TRBV6-7